The 3 T cell receptor beta chains in this list originate from one sample, sequenced in a study of cytomegalovirus exposure and HLA in healthy donors. The PCR had 60 Vbeta and 13 Jbeta primers. The table came from immunoSEQ multiplex PCR; TCRdb's copy has only in-frame clones and leaves some out. The table counts 200,000 to 250,000 clones; about 1% lies in the top ten. The sample was PBMCs. These receptor sequences come from a woman between 25 and 40 years old in good health and CMV-seropositive.

V is TRBV4-3 and J is TRBJ2-1; 10 positions agree with TRBD2. The CDR3 is made up of 17 amino acids. Looked up from germline, CDR1 is LGHNA and CDR2 is YSLEER. V shed 0 bases, J shed 5 bases, and the junction held 7 bases outside the gene matches. This CDR3 reads CASSQDSWLAGDNEQFF. The CDR3 region has the DNA TGCGCCAGCAGCCAAGACAGCTGGCTAGCGGGAGACAATGAGCAGTTCTTC.

Regarding this clone: Other DNA sequences in this specimen translate into the identical CDR3. The chain recombines TRBV4-1 with TRBJ1-2, with TRBD1 matching 8 bases. This CDR3 is built from 18 residues. V trimming: 0 bases; J trimming: 2 bases; junction bases outside the gene matches: 11. Germline assignment: CDR1 MGHRA and CDR2 YSYEKL. This CDR3 reads CASSQDHRDRPLNYGYTF. DNA for the CDR3: TGCGCCAGCAGCCAAGATCACCGGGACAGGCCCCTGAACTATGGCTACACCTTC.

The chain carries TRBV5-1 and TRBJ1-1, with D perhaps matching TRBD1 (6 bases). V was pared by 4 bases and J by 0 bases, with 13 bases between. Looked up from germline, CDR1 is SGHRS and CDR2 is YFSETQ. CDR3 length equals 15 residues. The CDR3 reads CASSRTGQMNTEAFF. The DNA for the CDR3 is TGCGCCAGCAGCCGGACCGGACAGATGAACACTGAAGCTTTCTTT. The variable domain in full, completed from reference TRBV5-1 and TRBJ1-1, reads KAGVTQTPRYLIKTRGQQVTLSCSPISGHRSVSWYQQTPGQGLQFLFEYFSETQRNKGNFPGRFSGRQFSNSRSEMNVSTLELGDSALYLCASSRTGQMNTEAFFGQGTRLTVV.